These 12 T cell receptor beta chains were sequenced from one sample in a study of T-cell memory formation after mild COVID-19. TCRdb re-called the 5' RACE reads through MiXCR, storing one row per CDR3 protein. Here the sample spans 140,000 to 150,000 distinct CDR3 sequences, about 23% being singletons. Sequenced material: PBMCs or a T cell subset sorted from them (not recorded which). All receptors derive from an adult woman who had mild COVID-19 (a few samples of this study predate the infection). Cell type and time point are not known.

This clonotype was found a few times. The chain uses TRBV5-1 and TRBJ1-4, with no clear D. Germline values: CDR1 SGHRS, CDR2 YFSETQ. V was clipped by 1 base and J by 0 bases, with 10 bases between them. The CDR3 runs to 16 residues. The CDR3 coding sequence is TGCGCCAGCAGCTTGTCCGGACTTGCAACTAATGAAAAACTGTTTTTT. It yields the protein CASSLSGLATNEKLFF.

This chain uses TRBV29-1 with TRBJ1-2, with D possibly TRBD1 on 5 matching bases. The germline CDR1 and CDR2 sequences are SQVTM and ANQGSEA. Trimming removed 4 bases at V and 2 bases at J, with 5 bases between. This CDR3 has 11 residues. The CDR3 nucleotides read TGCAGCGTTGGACAGAACTATGGCTACACCTTC. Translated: CSVGQNYGYTF.

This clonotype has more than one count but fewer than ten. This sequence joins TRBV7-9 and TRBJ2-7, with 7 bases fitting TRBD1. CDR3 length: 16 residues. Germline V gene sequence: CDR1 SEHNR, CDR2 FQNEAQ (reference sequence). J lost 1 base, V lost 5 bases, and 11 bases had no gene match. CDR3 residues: CASSPLTGTASYEQYF. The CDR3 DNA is TGTGCCAGCAGCCCCCTCACCGGGACAGCTTCCTACGAGCAGTACTTC.

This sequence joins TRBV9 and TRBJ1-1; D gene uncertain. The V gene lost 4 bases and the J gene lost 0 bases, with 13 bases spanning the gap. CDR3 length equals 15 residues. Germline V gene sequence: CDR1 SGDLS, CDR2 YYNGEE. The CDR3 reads CASSPRRELNTEAFF. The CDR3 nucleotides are TGTGCCAGCAGCCCGCGTAGAGAGCTGAACACTGAAGCTTTCTTT.

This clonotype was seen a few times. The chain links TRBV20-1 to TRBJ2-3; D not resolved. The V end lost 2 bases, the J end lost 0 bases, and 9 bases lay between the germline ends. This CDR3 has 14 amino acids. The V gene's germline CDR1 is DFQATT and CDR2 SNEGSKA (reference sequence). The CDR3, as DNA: TGCAGTGCTAGACACCGATTGAGCACAGATACGCAGTATTTT. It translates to CSARHRLSTDTQYF.

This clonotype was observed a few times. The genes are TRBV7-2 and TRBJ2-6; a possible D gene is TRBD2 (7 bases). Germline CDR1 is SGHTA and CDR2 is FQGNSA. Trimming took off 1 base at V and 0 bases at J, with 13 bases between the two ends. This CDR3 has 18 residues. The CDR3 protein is CASSLVGGDFSGANVLTF. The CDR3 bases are TGTGCCAGCAGCTTAGTAGGGGGGGACTTCTCTGGGGCCAACGTCCTGACTTTC.

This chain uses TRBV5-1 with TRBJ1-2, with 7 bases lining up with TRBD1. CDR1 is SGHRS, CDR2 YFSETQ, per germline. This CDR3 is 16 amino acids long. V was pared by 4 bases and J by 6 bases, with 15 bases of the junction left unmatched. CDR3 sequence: CASSMSGQQDAHGYTF. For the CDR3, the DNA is TGCGCCAGCAGCATGTCGGGACAGCAGGACGCTCATGGCTACACCTTC.

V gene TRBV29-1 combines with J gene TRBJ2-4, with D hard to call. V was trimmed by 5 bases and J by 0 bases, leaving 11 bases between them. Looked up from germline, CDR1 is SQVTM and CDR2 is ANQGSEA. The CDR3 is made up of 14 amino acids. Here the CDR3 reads CSVIGYLAKNIQYF. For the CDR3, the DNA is TGCAGCGTTATTGGCTACCTAGCCAAAAACATTCAGTACTTC.

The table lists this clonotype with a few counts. In DNA form, the CDR3 reads TGTGCCACCAGTGATTCCCTTAACATCTACGAGCAGTACTTC. The encoded protein is CATSDSLNIYEQYF. The V gene is TRBV24-1, the J gene TRBJ2-7; no clear D. This CDR3 is 14 amino acids long. The V gene lost 2 bases and the J gene lost 3 bases, with 10 bases spanning the gap. CDR1 and CDR2 from the germline V gene are KGHDR and SFDVKD.

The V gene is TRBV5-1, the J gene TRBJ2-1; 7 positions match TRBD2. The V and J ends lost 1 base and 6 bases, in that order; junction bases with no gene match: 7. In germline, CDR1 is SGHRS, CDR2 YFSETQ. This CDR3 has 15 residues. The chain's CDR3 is CASSLHGGSSNEQFF. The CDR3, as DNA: TGCGCCAGCAGCTTGCATGGCGGGAGTAGCAATGAGCAGTTCTTC.

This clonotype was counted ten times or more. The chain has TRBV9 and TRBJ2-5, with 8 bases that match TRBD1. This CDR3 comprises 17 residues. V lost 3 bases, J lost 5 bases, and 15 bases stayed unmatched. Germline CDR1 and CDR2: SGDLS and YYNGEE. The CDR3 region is CASSAYLSDRAAETQYF. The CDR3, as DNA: TGTGCCAGCAGCGCCTACTTATCGGACAGGGCGGCGGAGACCCAGTACTTC.

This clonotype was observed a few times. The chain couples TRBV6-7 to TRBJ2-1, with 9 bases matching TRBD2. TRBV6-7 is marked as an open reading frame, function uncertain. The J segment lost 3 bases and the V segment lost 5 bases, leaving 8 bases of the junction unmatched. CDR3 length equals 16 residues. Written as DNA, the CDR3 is TGTGCCAGCAGTGAAGGAGCGGGGGGTTGCTACAATGAGCAGTTCTTC. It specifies CASSEGAGGCYNEQFF.